The sequence of this T cell receptor beta chain was determined in a study of cytomegalovirus exposure and HLA in healthy donors. Study findings and constraints: The majority of TCR sequences were rare, yet some public TCRs appeared in many donors. Earlier findings revealed that most TCR beta V segments proved productive either about 90% or about 30% of the time. Under in vitro conditions, a few CMV-associated chains were confirmed as specific for CMV antigens.

The PCR used 60 Vbeta and 13 Jbeta primers. As handled by the study authors: As a later analysis found, there were 80 million or so unique TCR beta chains, of which some 9.9 million were shared. Generated by immunoSEQ multiplex PCR, the TCRdb table keeps only in-frame clones and is missing some. V and J calls and clone size come straight from that table; D and trimming were deduced from the DNA. The sample lists over 100,000 clones, more than 75% seen once, with roughly an eighth in the top ten. With respect to this clone: Antigen unknown.

The CDR3 has 14 amino acids. Germline CDR1 reads MNHNY; CDR2 reads SVGAGI (reference sequence). V trimming: 4 bases; J trimming: 5 bases; junction bases outside the gene matches: 6. The sequenced sample was PBMCs. The sequence came from a middle-aged woman in good health and CMV-seropositive. The genes are TRBV6-6 and TRBJ1-2; TRBD1 agrees at 8 bases. The CDR3 spells CASSSTQGVYGYTF. DNA of the CDR3: TGTGCCAGCAGTTCGACACAGGGGGTATATGGCTACACCTTC.